The 23 T cell receptor beta chains in this list originate from one sample, sequenced in a study of radiotherapy plus CTLA-4 blockade in lung cancer (dated by TCRdb to 2016 to 2018). To prepare the library, the immunoSEQ multiplex PCR assay was applied. TCRdb provides this immuneACCESS table in a form limited to in-frame rearrangements. Some clones are lacking; in checked studies, under half of them reflect an unresolved V gene, and why the rest are absent is not known. This sample gives 40,000 or so clones in total; roughly 59% of them show up just once. About 18% of the sample goes to the ten largest clones. This sample comprised peripheral blood, obtained from a patient treated with radiotherapy plus ipilimumab. All receptors derive from a human donor with non-small cell lung cancer who had a partial response to radiotherapy plus ipilimumab.

This clone was observed a handful of times. This chain connects TRBV5-6 to TRBJ1-1; perhaps TRBD1 as D (5 bases). Germline V gene data show CDR1 as SGHDT and CDR2 as YYEEEE. The ends were cut back, 1 base at V and 2 bases at J, with 12 bases in the middle. The CDR3 loop spans 15 amino acids. The CDR3 loop reads CASSLWGGFNTEAFF. CDR3 nucleotides: TGTGCCAGCAGCTTGTGGGGGGGATTTAACACTGAAGCTTTCTTT.

The CDR3 spells CASSITGTGNEKLFF. The CDR3 DNA follows: TGCGCCAGCAGCATAACCGGGACAGGGAATGAAAAACTGTTTTTT. The rearrangement uses TRBV5-1 and TRBJ1-4; 9 nucleotides align to TRBD1. Germline loops: CDR1 SGHRS, CDR2 YFSETQ. Trimming at V came to 4 bases and at J to 5 bases, leaving 6 bases not matched to a gene. This CDR3 spans 15 amino acids. The full variable domain, in which reference TRBV5-1 and TRBJ1-4 provide the parts outside the CDR3, is KAGVTQTPRYLIKTRGQQVTLSCSPISGHRSVSWYQQTPGQGLQFLFEYFSETQRNKGNFPGRFSGRQFSNSRSEMNVSTLELGDSALYLCASSITGTGNEKLFFGSGTQLSVL.

This clone was observed a handful of times. The chain has TRBV9 and TRBJ2-7; 7 positions match TRBD1. The germline CDR1 and CDR2 sequences are SGDLS and YYNGEE. The CDR3 contains 16 residues. The V gene end was trimmed by 0 bases and the J gene end by 0 bases; junction bases not matched to a gene: 6. The CDR3 sequence is CASSVGSGQASYEQYF. The DNA for the CDR3 is TGTGCCAGCAGCGTAGGGTCAGGACAGGCCTCCTACGAGCAGTACTTC.

V is TRBV6-1 and J is TRBJ1-5; D is perhaps TRBD1 (6 bases). Looked up from germline, CDR1 is MNHNS and CDR2 is SASEGT. The V and J ends lost 8 bases and 7 bases respectively, with 15 bases between them. The CDR3 length is 13 residues. The CDR3 reads CASGDYRDQPQHF. The DNA of the CDR3 is TGTGCCAGCGGAGATTACAGGGACCAGCCCCAGCATTTT.

Turning to this clone: Other DNA sequences in this sample translate to the same CDR3. This chain connects TRBV6-5 to TRBJ2-3; maybe TRBD1 (6 bases). Germline CDR1 is MNHEY and CDR2 is SVGAGI. The CDR3 length is 12 residues. V was shortened by 7 bases and J by 7 bases, with 12 bases between the two germline ends. The CDR3 reads CASKAGEYTQYF. In DNA, the CDR3 is TGTGCCAGCAAAGCAGGGGAATATACGCAGTATTTT.

Only a few counts were recorded for this clone. The chain recombines TRBV7-9 with TRBJ1-1; 7 nucleotides align to TRBD1. In germline, CDR1 is SEHNR, CDR2 FQNEAQ (reference sequence). V shed 5 bases, J shed 4 bases, and the junction held 7 bases outside the gene matches. The CDR3 runs to 14 residues. This chain's CDR3 is CASSRRGSLTEAFF. In nucleotides, the CDR3 is TGTGCCAGCAGCCGCAGGGGGTCCCTCACTGAAGCTTTCTTT.

This clone occurred a few times. The chain has TRBV27 and TRBJ1-6; D gene uncertain. This CDR3 spans 15 amino acids. The V and J ends lost 10 bases and 3 bases respectively, with 16 bases between them. Germline CDR1 and CDR2: MNHEY and SMNVEV (reference sequence). The CDR3 sequence: CATRQMALYNSPLHF. CDR3 sequence (DNA): TGTGCCACCCGTCAGATGGCTCTCTATAATTCACCCCTCCACTTT.

This clone has just a few counts. This sequence joins TRBV30 and TRBJ1-2, with TRBD1 as a possible D gene (6 bases). Germline assignment: CDR1 GTSNPN and CDR2 SVGIG (reference sequence). The germline V and J ends were trimmed by 5 bases and 5 bases, with 21 bases remaining between them. The CDR3 has 15 residues. The CDR3 protein is CAWARDIIKEYGYTF. Here the CDR3 DNA reads TGTGCCTGGGCCAGGGACATTATTAAAGAATATGGCTACACCTTC.

The chain joins TRBV4-1 to TRBJ2-1; D is perhaps TRBD2 (7 bases). The CDR3 has 15 residues. Germline CDR1 reads MGHRA; CDR2 reads YSYEKL. Trimming took 2 bases from V and 8 from J, leaving 16 bases between them. The CDR3 sequence is CASSQPFRGGDEQFF. In nucleotides, the CDR3 is TGCGCCAGCAGCCAACCTTTTAGGGGGGGCGATGAGCAGTTCTTC.

This clone was seen just once. The chain joins TRBV5-4 to TRBJ2-7; TRBD2 matches 9 bases. Losses at the gene ends were 0 bases for V and 2 bases for J; bases not matched to a gene: 3. The CDR3 has 15 amino acids. Germline CDR1 is SGHNT and CDR2 is YYREEE (reference sequence). The CDR3 protein is CASSLGGRAAYEQYF. In DNA, the CDR3 is TGTGCCAGCAGCTTGGGCGGGAGGGCCGCCTACGAGCAGTACTTC.

J is TRBJ2-3 and V is TRBV6-6; possibly TRBD1 for D (5 bases). The V end lost 0 bases, the J end lost 4 bases, and 11 bases lay between the germline ends. Germline CDR1 and CDR2: MNHNY and SVGAGI (reference sequence). The CDR3 is 15 residues long. The CDR3: CASSYSITGPDTQYF. The CDR3 DNA reads as TGTGCCAGCAGTTACTCCATAACAGGTCCAGATACGCAGTATTTT.

This clone was observed a handful of times. The chain joins TRBV7-6 to TRBJ2-7, with 8 bases fitting TRBD1. CDR3 length: 15 amino acids. After removal of 5 bases from V and 9 bases from J, the junction contained 15 bases not matched to a gene. Germline CDR1 SGHVS, CDR2 FNYEAQ. Here the CDR3 DNA reads TGTGCCAGCAGCCCAGAATCCGGGACAGGACAACGGCAGTACTTC. Protein product: CASSPESGTGQRQYF.

This clone has just a few counts. The chain carries TRBV10-1 and TRBJ1-5; 10 bases match TRBD1. This CDR3 has 18 amino acids. Germline V lookup: CDR1 WNHNN, CDR2 SYGVQD (reference sequence). Unmatched junction bases numbered 13, after V lost 7 bases and J lost 1 base. This chain's CDR3 is CASTGQGRPPRSNQPQHF. DNA of the CDR3: TGCGCCAGCACGGGACAGGGGAGGCCGCCCCGAAGCAATCAGCCCCAGCATTTT.

This chain joins TRBV2 and TRBJ2-1; D is unresolved. The V end was cut by 7 bases, the J end by 0 bases, with 10 bases between. Germline CDR1 reads SNHLY; CDR2 reads FYNNEI. CDR3 length: 14 residues. DNA for the CDR3: TGTGCCAGCAAAGACTTCTTCTCCTACAATGAGCAGTTCTTC. It encodes CASKDFFSYNEQFF.

The chain is built from TRBV9 and TRBJ1-1; D is possibly TRBD1 (5 bases). Germline CDR1 SGDLS, CDR2 YYNGEE. V shed 2 bases and J shed 0 bases, with 8 bases lying between them. The CDR3 is 14 amino acids. The CDR3 region has the DNA TGTGCCAGCAGCGTTCTGACAGTGAACACTGAAGCTTTCTTT. It codes for CASSVLTVNTEAFF. The variable domain in full, with the rest retrieved from reference TRBV9 and TRBJ1-1, is DSGVTQTPKHLITATGQRVTLRCSPRSGDLSVYWYQQSLDQGLQFLIQYYNGEERAKGNILERFSAQQFPDLHSELNLSSLELGDSALYFCASSVLTVNTEAFFGQGTRLTVV.

V usage is TRBV6-1 and J usage is TRBJ1-2, with unresolved D. Germline V lookup: CDR1 MNHNS, CDR2 SASEGT. V lost 4 bases to trimming and J lost 8 bases, with 20 bases between them. The CDR3 runs to 15 residues. The CDR3 coding sequence is TGTGCCAGCAGTGCGGGAGGGCGGCGGTTTGGCGGCTACACCTTC. Translating it yields CASSAGGRRFGGYTF.

The rearrangement links TRBV27 to TRBJ2-1, with 10 bases aligning to TRBD2. This CDR3 region has 16 residues. The germline CDR1 and CDR2 sequences are MNHEY and SMNVEV (reference sequence). The V gene end was trimmed by 5 bases and the J gene end by 5 bases; junction bases not matched to a gene: 9. CDR3: CASSTLGLAGDNEQFF. CDR3 in DNA: TGTGCCAGCAGTACCCTCGGGCTAGCGGGGGACAATGAGCAGTTCTTC.

This chain uses TRBV30 with TRBJ1-2; D possibly corresponds to TRBD1 (5 bases). In germline, CDR1 is GTSNPN, CDR2 SVGIG (reference sequence). Trimming cost V 4 bases and J 4 bases, with 22 bases left between them. The CDR3 extends over 16 amino acids. The CDR3 DNA is TGTGCCTGGACCCCCCATGGCACAGGAAGGGGCTATGGCTACACCTTC. Translated: CAWTPHGTGRGYGYTF.

This chain joins TRBV19 and TRBJ1-2; D gene ambiguous. V dropped 7 bases and J dropped 2 bases, with 14 bases sitting between them. The CDR3 is 14 residues long. CDR1 and CDR2 (germline): LNHDA, SQIVND (reference sequence). Written as DNA, the CDR3 is TGTGCCAGTAACCCGGGAGGAGGGAACTATGGCTACACCTTC. Translated: CASNPGGGNYGYTF.

The rearrangement joins TRBV21-1 to TRBJ1-2. TRBV21-1 is noted as a pseudogene. There are 16 residues in the CDR3. CDR3 sequence reads: CASSNPPGKGNYGYTF. CDR3 nucleotide sequence: TGTGCCAGCAGCAATCCCCCGGGGAAGGGAAACTATGGCTACACCTTC.

The chain carries TRBV5-4 and TRBJ1-2, with unresolved D. Germline V gene sequence: CDR1 SGHNT, CDR2 YYREEE (reference sequence). Deletions cut 0 bases from V and 10 bases from J, with 16 bases between. The CDR3 totals 14 residues. The CDR3 is CASSLASPPVIYTF. The CDR3 nucleotides are TGTGCCAGCAGCTTGGCCTCACCGCCGGTTATCTACACCTTC.

As concerns this clone: A read error may account for a junction end that differs from germline. J is TRBJ2-5 and V is TRBV7-7; D is perhaps TRBD2 (6 bases). Germline V gene sequence: CDR1 SSHAT, CDR2 FNYEAQ (reference sequence). The CDR3 is 15 residues long. CDR3 residues: CASSHGTGGQETQYF. CDR3 bases: TGTGCTAGCAGCCACGGGACTGGGGGCCAAGAGACCCAGTACTTC.

This chain connects TRBV6-5 to TRBJ1-2; 10 bases line up with TRBD1. This CDR3 contains 14 residues. Looked up from germline, CDR1 is MNHEY and CDR2 is SVGAGI. V was pared by 5 bases and J by 6 bases, with 6 bases of the junction left unmatched. As DNA, the CDR3 is TGTGCCAGCAGTCTCGGACAGGGGGATAATGGCTACACCTTC. It yields the protein CASSLGQGDNGYTF.